The 30 T cell receptor beta chains given below trace back to one sample, sequenced in a study of regulatory T cells in long-lasting Graves disease (dated by TCRdb to about 2021). Library generation was performed with multiplex PCR. The instrument was an Illumina HiSeq 4000. CDR3 regions were amplified by Arm-PCR with iRepertoire HTBI primers to construct TCR beta libraries. Starting from the raw public reads, TCRdb applied fastp trimming at Q25, assembled clones with MiXCR and retained in-frame beta chains. Every distinct CDR3 protein forms one entry, paired with its most common genes and DNA. The sample table lists roughly 610,000 distinct CDR3 sequences, 16% of them with a count of one. Of the sample, approximately 18% is held by the ten largest clones. The sample's time point label, decoded: newly diagnosed GD, antithyroid drugs for less than 3 months. For both TCR sequencing and RNA sequencing, RNA was extracted from PBMCs in TRIzol.

These data also formed part of another study, on T cells in Graves' hyperthyroidism and ophthalmopathy.

The sequences come from peripheral blood mononuclear cells (PBMCs), collected at new diagnosis, from a patient treated with antithyroid drugs. These receptors were obtained from a woman aged 30 to 39 with Graves disease. Donor details come from another sample of the same person, matched by shared clones.

The chain is built from TRBV3-1 and TRBJ2-2; a weak D match, TRBD1 (6 bases). Germline assignment: CDR1 LGHDT and CDR2 YNNKEL (reference sequence). The CDR3 consists of 16 residues. Trimming stripped 0 bases from V and 4 bases from J, with 12 bases between. The DNA of the CDR3 is TGTGCCAGCAGCCAAGAGCTTGGCAGGGGCACCGGGGAGCTGTTTTTT. Amino acid sequence: CASSQELGRGTGELFF.

At least ten counts were recorded for this clonotype. The CDR3 bases are TGTGCCAGCAGTGAAGCAGGGCAGGGCTGGGAGCTGTTTTTT. Protein product: CASSEAGQGWELFF. This rearrangement joins TRBV6-1 to TRBJ2-2; perhaps TRBD1 as D (5 bases). The V end was cut by 0 bases, the J end by 9 bases, with 11 bases between. This CDR3 contains 14 residues. The germline V gene encodes CDR1 MNHNS and CDR2 SASEGT.

This clonotype was found many times. V gene TRBV28 combines with J gene TRBJ2-7, with 9 bases aligning to TRBD1. The V and J ends lost 5 bases and 7 bases, in that order; junction bases with no gene match: 15. CDR1 MDHEN and CDR2 SYDVKM come from the germline V gene. The CDR3 sequence is 16 residues long. The CDR3 spells CASSVNSGQGLGEQYF. The DNA of the CDR3 is TGTGCCAGCAGTGTGAACTCGGGACAGGGTTTGGGGGAGCAGTACTTC.

This chain links TRBV12-3 or TRBV12-4 with TRBJ1-5; weak D call: TRBD1 (6 bases). The V end was cut by 5 bases, the J end by 2 bases, with 19 bases between. CDR3 size: 17 residues. The CDR3 DNA is TGTGCCAGCAGTCGATCCCTCAGGGGTGGAGGCAATCAGCCCCAGCATTTT. This sequence encodes CASSRSLRGGGNQPQHF.

This clonotype was detected ten times or more. CDR3 residues: CASSLGGMEQFF. In nucleotides, the CDR3 is TGTGCCAGCAGTTTAGGGGGCATGGAGCAGTTCTTC. This sequence joins TRBV27 and TRBJ2-1; possible D gene TRBD1, 6 bases. Trimming cost V 2 bases and J 10 bases, with 9 bases left between them. CDR1 MNHEY and CDR2 SMNVEV come from the germline V gene (reference sequence). The CDR3 loop spans 12 amino acids.

V gene TRBV5-1 combines with J gene TRBJ1-1; 7 positions agree with TRBD1. The CDR3 runs 18 residues. V was clipped by 3 bases and J by 1 base; unmatched bases: 15. From germline, CDR1 is SGHRS and CDR2 YFSETQ. In DNA form, the CDR3 reads TGCGCCAGCAGCTCTCGACAGGGCGGGTTCGAAAAGAACACTGAAGCTTTCTTT. Its protein product is CASSSRQGGFEKNTEAFF.

This clonotype was detected many times. The chain couples TRBV28 to TRBJ1-1, with 12 nucleotides matching TRBD1. The germline CDR1 and CDR2 sequences are MDHEN and SYDVKM. The CDR3 is 15 amino acids. Trimming took 6 bases from V and 5 from J; bases not matched to a gene: 7. The DNA of the CDR3 is TGTGCCAGCAGACCTGGGACAGGGGGCGTAACTGAAGCTTTCTTT. Amino acids: CASRPGTGGVTEAFF. Full variable domain (remainder filled in from reference TRBV28 and TRBJ1-1): DVKVTQSSRYLVKRTGEKVFLECVQDMDHENMFWYRQDPGLGLRLIYFSYDVKMKEKGDIPEGYSVSREKKERFSLILESASTNQTSMYLCASRPGTGGVTEAFFGQGTRLTVV.

In this sample, this clonotype turned up a few times. The chain has TRBV24-1 and TRBJ2-6, with D unclear. From germline, CDR1 is KGHDR and CDR2 SFDVKD. The V end lost 5 bases, the J end lost 1 base, and 14 bases lay between the germline ends. The CDR3 spans 17 residues. The CDR3 DNA reads as TGTGCCACCAGTGGACAAATCGAATCTTCTGGGGCCAACGTCCTGACTTTC. Its translation is CATSGQIESSGANVLTF.

V and J are TRBV10-3 and TRBJ1-3; no clear D gene. CDR1 is ENHRY and CDR2 is SYGVKD in the germline V gene. V gave up 6 bases and J gave up 0 bases, with 9 bases separating them. The CDR3 contains 14 residues. CDR3 region: CAIRVGLSGNTIYF. The CDR3, as DNA: TGTGCCATCAGGGTGGGCCTCTCTGGAAACACCATATATTTT.

The table lists this clonotype with many counts. The chain is built from TRBV28 and TRBJ1-5, with D unclear. The V gene lost 2 bases and the J gene lost 5 bases, with 7 bases spanning the gap. Per the germline V gene, CDR1 is MDHEN and CDR2 is SYDVKM. The CDR3 extends over 13 amino acids. The DNA for the CDR3 is TGTGCCAGCAGTTTAATGAGTTATCAGCCCCAGCATTTT. Amino acids: CASSLMSYQPQHF.

This clonotype was found many times. The V gene is TRBV12-3 or TRBV12-4, the J gene TRBJ2-3; D possibly corresponds to TRBD2 (5 bases). The CDR3 totals 13 residues. Trimming shortened V by 1 base and J by 4 bases, and 6 bases separated the two germline ends. CDR3 sequence reads: CASSLGGPDTQYF. The CDR3 DNA reads as TGTGCCAGCAGTTTAGGAGGGCCAGATACGCAGTATTTT.

The rearrangement links TRBV5-1 to TRBJ1-2; TRBD1 matches 8 bases. The CDR3 consists of 18 residues. Germline CDR1 reads SGHRS; CDR2 reads YFSETQ. J was trimmed by 3 bases and V by 4 bases; bases with no gene match: 17. DNA of the CDR3: TGCGCCAGCAGCGCCGCTTCCAGGGGGCTGTTGAGGGACTATGGCTACACCTTC. This sequence encodes CASSAASRGLLRDYGYTF. The variable domain in full, with the rest retrieved from reference TRBV5-1 and TRBJ1-2, is KAGVTQTPRYLIKTRGQQVTLSCSPISGHRSVSWYQQTPGQGLQFLFEYFSETQRNKGNFPGRFSGRQFSNSRSEMNVSTLELGDSALYLCASSAASRGLLRDYGYTFGSGTRLTVV.

This clonotype was detected many times. The DNA for the CDR3 is TGTGCCAGCAGTTTCGGAGATAAACTCGGGAGAGAGACCCAGTACTTC. Residues: CASSFGDKLGRETQYF. V usage is TRBV28 and J usage is TRBJ2-5; D perhaps matches TRBD2 (6 bases). The V gene lost 3 bases and the J gene lost 4 bases, with 18 bases spanning the gap. This CDR3 is 16 amino acids long. Per the germline V gene, CDR1 is MDHEN and CDR2 is SYDVKM.

This clonotype was seen a handful of times. In DNA form, the CDR3 reads TGTGCCAGCAGTTACGACTTCTACGAGCAGTACTTC. It specifies CASSYDFYEQYF. J is TRBJ2-7 and V is TRBV6-5; D gene unclear. The CDR3 spans 12 residues. Trimming shortened V by 2 bases and J by 3 bases, and 5 bases separated the two germline ends. In germline, CDR1 is MNHEY, CDR2 SVGAGI.

This clonotype was picked up many times. The V gene is TRBV11-2, the J gene TRBJ2-7, with D perhaps matching TRBD1 (5 bases). CDR1 and CDR2 from the germline V gene are SGHAT and FQNNGV. Trimming left V 5 bases short and J 4 bases short, with 18 bases between. The CDR3 covers 15 residues. DNA of the CDR3: TGTGCCAGCAGCCGCCAACAGGCCATGTCGTACGAGCAGTACTTC. As protein: CASSRQQAMSYEQYF.

This clonotype was counted ten times or more. The rearrangement uses TRBV27 and TRBJ2-1; D gene unclear. Germline loops: CDR1 MNHEY, CDR2 SMNVEV (reference sequence). The CDR3 totals 12 residues. Trimming left V 5 bases short and J 3 bases short, with 5 bases between. CDR3 in amino acids: CASSHIYNEQFF. The CDR3 coding sequence is TGTGCCAGCAGTCACATCTACAATGAGCAGTTCTTC.

The V call is TRBV18, the J call TRBJ2-2; D might be TRBD1 (6 bases). Trimming cost V 1 base and J 4 bases, with 16 bases left between them. The CDR3 has 17 residues. From germline, CDR1 is KGHSH and CDR2 LQKENI. CDR3 nucleotide sequence: TGTGCCAGCTCACCACGGTATACAGGGACGCTCACCGGGGAGCTGTTTTTT. Its protein is CASSPRYTGTLTGELFF.

This clonotype showed up just a few times. V and J are TRBV30 and TRBJ1-6; D possibly corresponds to TRBD1 (6 bases). The V end lost 5 bases, the J end lost 7 bases, and 15 bases lay between the germline ends. This CDR3 has 14 residues. Germline V gives CDR1 GTSNPN, CDR2 SVGIG (reference sequence). In DNA, the CDR3 is TGTGCCTGGGGAATAGGGGGGGTAAATTCACCCCTCCACTTT. This gives the protein CAWGIGGVNSPLHF.

V and J are TRBV27 and TRBJ1-2; TRBD1 is a possible D gene (5 bases). V gave up 6 bases and J gave up 0 bases, with 14 bases separating them. Germline V gene lookup returns CDR1 MNHEY and CDR2 SMNVEV (reference sequence). This CDR3 spans 15 amino acids. CDR3 in amino acids: CASRLQARANYGYTF. The CDR3 nucleotides read TGTGCCAGCAGACTACAGGCTAGAGCTAACTATGGCTACACCTTC.

CDR3 coding DNA: TGCGCCAGCAGGGAGCAGGGAATGACTGGAAACACCATATATTTT. It codes for CASREQGMTGNTIYF. The genes are TRBV5-1 and TRBJ1-3, with a tentative D call TRBD1 (5 bases). The CDR3 runs to 15 residues. Germline V gene data show CDR1 as SGHRS and CDR2 as YFSETQ. The ends were cut back, 5 bases at V and 2 bases at J, with 14 bases in the middle.

This clonotype was counted ten times or more. The chain combines TRBV30 with TRBJ1-5; D not certain. V dropped 2 bases and J dropped 5 bases, with 10 bases sitting between them. There are 13 residues in the CDR3. Germline V gene sequence: CDR1 GTSNPN, CDR2 SVGIG (reference sequence). CDR3 bases: TGTGCCTGGAGTTGGGGAAGGGATCAGCCCCAGCATTTT. This sequence encodes CAWSWGRDQPQHF.

The chain couples TRBV29-1 to TRBJ2-2; 12 bases fit TRBD2. The CDR3 consists of 14 residues. From germline, CDR1 is SQVTM and CDR2 ANQGSEA. After removal of 5 bases from V and 5 bases from J, the junction contained 3 bases not matched to a gene. Here the CDR3 DNA reads TGCAGCGTTATCGGACTAGCGGGAACCGGGGAGCTGTTTTTT. This gives the protein CSVIGLAGTGELFF.

For this clonotype: This may arise from a read error, as a much more abundant clone is one base away. The V and J genes are TRBV30 and TRBJ1-4; D remains unclear. V lost 7 bases to trimming and J lost 8 bases, with 11 bases between them. This CDR3 is built from 11 residues. Germline V lookup: CDR1 GTSNPN, CDR2 SVGIG (reference sequence). CDR3 in DNA: TGTGCCTCATACATAGGAGAAAAACTGTTTTTT. Residues: CASYIGEKLFF.

The rearrangement joins TRBV4-1 to TRBJ2-1; TRBD2 is a possible D gene (6 bases). Germline loops: CDR1 MGHRA, CDR2 YSYEKL. The V and J ends lost 5 bases and 11 bases respectively, with 16 bases between them. The CDR3 covers 13 residues. Here the CDR3 reads CASSGRTIDQQFF. For the CDR3, the DNA is TGCGCCAGCAGCGGGAGGACTATCGATCAGCAGTTCTTC.

This clonotype came up a few times. The rearrangement uses TRBV29-1 and TRBJ2-3; 12 bases align to TRBD2. This CDR3 contains 15 residues. V shed 6 bases and J 2 bases; nucleotides not matched to a gene: 6. Per germline, CDR1 SQVTM and CDR2 ANQGSEA. The CDR3 reads CSVQLAGGITDTQYF. In DNA form, the CDR3 reads TGCAGCGTGCAACTAGCGGGAGGAATCACAGATACGCAGTATTTT.

The chain links TRBV18 to TRBJ1-2; TRBD1 matches at 8 bases. Germline V gene data show CDR1 as KGHSH and CDR2 as LQKENI. This CDR3 comprises 16 residues. The junction had 10 bases not matched to a gene; V was cut back by 1 base and J by 6 bases. CDR3 protein: CASSPRFTGGIHGYTF. CDR3 nucleotides: TGTGCCAGCTCACCACGTTTTACAGGGGGGATACATGGCTACACCTTC.

This clonotype has just a few counts. This sequence joins TRBV3-1 and TRBJ1-3; 9 nucleotides match TRBD1. The CDR3 runs 15 residues. The V segment lost 2 bases and the J segment 3 bases; nucleotides outside the gene matches: 2. The germline V gene has CDR1 LGHDT and CDR2 YNNKEL (reference sequence). The CDR3 nucleotides read TGTGCCAGCAGCCAAAGGACAGGGGTTGGAAACACCATATATTTT. Translating it yields CASSQRTGVGNTIYF.

This clonotype was detected a few times. V usage is TRBV7-2 and J usage is TRBJ1-2; TRBD1 might be the D (5 bases). Trimming left V 6 bases short and J 6 bases short, with 11 bases between. The CDR3 is 12 residues long. From germline, CDR1 is SGHTA and CDR2 FQGNSA. CDR3: CASRSTENGYTF. The CDR3 DNA follows: TGTGCCAGCAGGTCGACAGAGAATGGCTACACCTTC. Full variable domain (missing parts from reference TRBV7-2 and TRBJ1-2): GAGVSQSPSNKVTEKGKDVELRCDPISGHTALYWYRQSLGQGLEFLIYFQGNSAPDKSGLPSDRFSAERTGGSVSTLTIQRTQQEDSAVYLCASRSTENGYTFGSGTRLTVV.

This clonotype was detected ten times or more. V gene TRBV6-5 combines with J gene TRBJ2-7, with D maybe TRBD2 (6 bases). Germline V gene data show CDR1 as MNHEY and CDR2 as SVGAGI. Deletions cut 0 bases from V and 0 bases from J, with 15 bases between. The CDR3 has 17 amino acids. The CDR3 loop reads CASSYSNPTRGSYEQYF. The CDR3 region has the DNA TGTGCCAGCAGTTACTCAAACCCGACGCGGGGCTCCTACGAGCAGTACTTC.

This clonotype has at least ten counts. The J gene is TRBJ1-5, the V gene TRBV3-1; D gene unclear. Germline V gives CDR1 LGHDT, CDR2 YNNKEL (reference sequence). The CDR3 spans 14 residues. V was trimmed by 2 bases and J by 6 bases, leaving 11 bases between them. The CDR3 spells CASSQILGGQPQHF. CDR3 bases: TGTGCCAGCAGCCAAATACTAGGAGGTCAGCCCCAGCATTTT.